This T cell receptor beta chain was found in a study of Ad26.COV2.S vaccination and SARS-CoV-2 variants. The overall study: Donor got 5x10^10 or 1x10^11 viral particles of Ad26.COV2.S. Study-level results: Vaccinees showed greater spike-specific TCR breadth than placebo recipients. A substantial breadth of spike-specific CD8+ and CD4+ T cell responses after vaccination has been reported.

Worth noting for this clone: Its antigen is undetermined.

Method: immunoSEQ multiplex PCR; TCRdb's copy keeps in-frame clones and lacks some. In the table there are nearly 400,000 clones, about nine tenths of which are singletons. Documented treatment: around 19 received Ad26.COV2.S at low or high dose, single or two shots; 5 received placebo; per-sample allocation not given. Vaccine and placebo recipients were sampled on day 63 after the first injection. Germline-derived CDR1 and CDR2 are SGDLS and YYNGEE. The CDR3 runs 18 residues. V was pared by 0 bases and J by 3 bases, with 21 bases between. The sequencing here drew on peripheral blood, taken in a trial of Ad26.COV2.S vaccine versus placebo. This sequence originates from a person between 18 and 65 years old who received the Ad26.COV2.S COVID-19 vaccine or a placebo. V is TRBV9 and J is TRBJ2-5; the D gene is possibly TRBD2 (7 bases). The DNA of the CDR3 is TGTGCCAGCAGCGTAGTGAGGTTGGGGAGGGCAGGGGAAGAGACCCAGTACTTC. Amino acid sequence: CASSVVRLGRAGEETQYF.